This T cell receptor beta chain was identified during a study of blood T cell repertoires in COVID-19. TCRdb's table, derived via immunoSEQ multiplex PCR, lists solely in-frame clones and lacks some. This table has 100,000 to 150,000 clones, about four fifths appearing once. Looked up from germline, CDR1 is SNHLY and CDR2 is FYNNEI. CDR3 length equals 12 residues. After removal of 7 bases from V and 6 bases from J, the junction contained 4 bases not matched to a gene. The origin of this receptor is a man in his 70s with acute or convalescent COVID-19. This sequence joins TRBV2 and TRBJ2-7; 9 nucleotides agree with TRBD1. Sequencing was performed on peripheral blood. The CDR3 sequence is CASTDRGGEQYF. The CDR3 region has the DNA TGTGCCAGCACGGACAGGGGAGGCGAGCAGTACTTC.